This TCR beta chain was retrieved from a study of CD8+CD57+ T cells in acquired aplastic anemia. The CDR3 extends over 15 amino acids. V was cut by 1 base and J by 0 bases, with 10 bases left in between. CDR1 and CDR2 from the germline V gene are MGHDK and SYGVNS. It was patients with CD8+CD57+ cell expansion by flow cytometry who were chosen for sequencing. Blood sampling was performed on the patients, and none of them had received therapy by then. The use of genomic DNA as template underpinned the TCR beta VDJ and CDR3 profiling. In TCRdb, the reads were re-called with MiXCR into one record per CDR3 protein. This sample has approximately 180,000 distinct CDR3 sequences, with roughly 48% found just once.

The receptor was derived from a human donor with aplastic anemia. The chain couples TRBV25-1 to TRBJ2-7; D gene ambiguous. Sequencing was carried out using sorted CD4+, CD8+, or CD8+CD57+ T cells (not recorded which) from PBMCs. DNA of the CDR3: TGTGCCAGCAGTGAATTGGGTATTAACTCCTACGAGCAGTACTTC. Protein product: CASSELGINSYEQYF.